The 2 T cell receptor beta chains below come from one sample, sequenced in a study of cytomegalovirus exposure and HLA in healthy donors (TCRdb year 2017). Library prep was done by the immunoSEQ multiplex PCR assay. A mixture of 60 forward primers for TCR Vbeta segments and 13 reverse primers for TCR Jbeta segments was used in the multiplex PCR. This immuneACCESS table, as held by TCRdb, lists in-frame sequences with V and J called but not all clones. Of the missing ones, under half trace to an unresolved V gene in checked studies; the others have no known cause. Counted in this sample were 150,000 to 200,000 clones; around four fifths of them appeared once. Together, the top ten hold around 1.5% of the sample. Sequenced material: PBMCs. The receptors stem from a woman between 25 and 40 years old in good health and CMV-seronegative.

V usage is TRBV4-2 and J usage is TRBJ2-1; 8 nucleotides match TRBD2. V lost 0 bases to trimming and J lost 7 bases; unmatched junction nucleotides: 11. Germline V CDR1 and CDR2: LGHNA, YNFKEQ. This CDR3 has 17 amino acids. DNA of the CDR3: TGTGCCAGCAGCCAAGATCGGGTCGGGGGGGCTATTAATGAGCAGTTCTTC. Translating gives CASSQDRVGGAINEQFF.

The rearrangement links TRBV15 to TRBJ2-3, with TRBD2 identical over 7 bases. Germline assignment: CDR1 LNHNV and CDR2 YYDKDF (reference sequence). V lost 2 bases to trimming and J lost 0 bases; unmatched junction nucleotides: 8. The CDR3 extends over 17 amino acids. The DNA of the CDR3 is TGTGCCACCAGCAGACCCCCCAGCGGGGAAAGCACAGATACGCAGTATTTT. Protein product: CATSRPPSGESTDTQYF.